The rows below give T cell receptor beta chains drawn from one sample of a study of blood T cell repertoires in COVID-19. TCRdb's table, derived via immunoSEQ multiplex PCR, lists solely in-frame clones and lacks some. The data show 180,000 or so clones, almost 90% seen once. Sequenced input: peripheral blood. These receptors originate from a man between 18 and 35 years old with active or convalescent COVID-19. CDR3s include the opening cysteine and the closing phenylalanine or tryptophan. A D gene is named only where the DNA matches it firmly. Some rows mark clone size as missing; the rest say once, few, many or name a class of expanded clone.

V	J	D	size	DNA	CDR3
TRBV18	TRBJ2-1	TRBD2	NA	TGTGCCAGCTCACCACCCGCCGAACTTAGACTAGCGGAAAGCAATGAGCAGTTCTTC	CASSPPAELRLAESNEQFF
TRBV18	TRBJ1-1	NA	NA	TGTGCCAGCTACGCGGGGGGGACCATGGGGAACACTGAAGCTTTCTTT	CASYAGGTMGNTEAFF
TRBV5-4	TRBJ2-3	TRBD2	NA	TGTGCCAGCAGCTTGGAGACTAGCGGGGGCCGGGGGTCAGATACGCAGTATTTT	CASSLETSGGRGSDTQYF
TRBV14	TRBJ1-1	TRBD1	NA	TGTGCCAGCAGTCGACAGGGCTTTACTGAAGCTTTCTTT	CASSRQGFTEAFF
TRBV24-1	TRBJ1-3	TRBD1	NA	TGTGCCACCAGTAACGACAGGGGTCACACCATATATTTT	CATSNDRGHTIYF
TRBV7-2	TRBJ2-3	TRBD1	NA	TGTGCCAGCAGCCTGACAGGGGTTACAGATACGCAGTATTTT	CASSLTGVTDTQYF
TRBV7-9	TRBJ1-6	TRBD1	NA	TGTGCCAGCAGCGCTCGGGACAGTTATTCACCCCTCCACTTT	CASSARDSYSPLHF
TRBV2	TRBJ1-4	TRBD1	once	TGTGCCAGCAGGCCTTGGACAGGGGATAATGAAAAACTGTTTTTT	CASRPWTGDNEKLFF
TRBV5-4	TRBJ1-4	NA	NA	TGTGCCAGCAGCTTGTGGAGGGGTGAAAAACTGTTTTTT	CASSLWRGEKLFF
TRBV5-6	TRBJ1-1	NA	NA	TGTGCCAGCAGCTTGGGACAGTGGAACACTGAAGCTTTCTTT	CASSLGQWNTEAFF
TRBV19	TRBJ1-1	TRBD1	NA	TGTGCCAGTAAGGGACAGGGACCTGAAGCTTTCTTT	CASKGQGPEAFF
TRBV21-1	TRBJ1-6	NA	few	TGTGCCAGCAGCAGCCGACGACAGGGTCCTAATTCACCCCTCCACTTT	CASSSRRQGPNSPLHF
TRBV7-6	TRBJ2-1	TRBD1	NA	TGTGCCAGCAGCTTAGTGGGACAGGGGGCTTACAATGAGCAGTTCTTC	CASSLVGQGAYNEQFF
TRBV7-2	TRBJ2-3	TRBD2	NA	TGTGCCAGCAGCTTAGAACTAGCGGGTGCAGATACGCAGTATTTT	CASSLELAGADTQYF
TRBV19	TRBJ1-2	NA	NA	TGTGCCAGTAGTCCTCGGACAGAAAGCTATGGCTACACCTTC	CASSPRTESYGYTF
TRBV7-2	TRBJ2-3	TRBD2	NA	TGTGCCAGCAGCTTGAAAGCGGGGGCGTCAGATACGCAGTATTTT	CASSLKAGASDTQYF
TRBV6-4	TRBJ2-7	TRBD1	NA	TGTGCCAGCACCAAAGCGGGACAGGGTAACTACGAGCAGTACTTC	CASTKAGQGNYEQYF
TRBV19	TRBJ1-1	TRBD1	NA	TGTGCCAGTAGCACCGGGACAGACCAGAACACTGAAGCTTTCTTT	CASSTGTDQNTEAFF
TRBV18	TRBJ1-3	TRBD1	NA	TGTGCCAGCTCACCGGGACAGGGGTACTCTGGAAACACCATATATTTT	CASSPGQGYSGNTIYF
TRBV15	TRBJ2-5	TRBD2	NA	TGTGCCACCAGCAGCTTAGCGGGGGGAGGAGAGACCCAGTACTTC	CATSSLAGGGETQYF
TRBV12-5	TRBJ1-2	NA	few	TGTGCTAGTGGTTTGGCCCTCCTCGGACAGAACTATGGCTACACCTTC	CASGLALLGQNYGYTF
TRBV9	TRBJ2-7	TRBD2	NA	TGTGCCAGCAGCGGTCGGGGGGGCTACGAGCAGTACTTC	CASSGRGGYEQYF
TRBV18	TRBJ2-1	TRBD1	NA	TGTGCCAGCTCGGCCGGGACAGGGAGCTCCTACAATGAGCAGTTCTTC	CASSAGTGSSYNEQFF
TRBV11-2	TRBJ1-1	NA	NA	TGTGCCAGCAGCCCGGGACTGCGGCGCACTGAAGCTTTCTTT	CASSPGLRRTEAFF
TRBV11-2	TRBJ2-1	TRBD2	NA	TGTGCCAGCAGCTTGGGACTAGCGGGGGAGAGCTCCTACAATGAGCAGTTCTTC	CASSLGLAGESSYNEQFF
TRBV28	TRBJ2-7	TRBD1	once	TGTGCCAGCAGTTTGGGACAGGGGTTCTCCTACGAGCAGTACTTC	CASSLGQGFSYEQYF
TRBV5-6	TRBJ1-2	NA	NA	TGTGCCAGCAGCTTGGGGCACAGGGCGGAAACCTTC	CASSLGHRAETF